This T cell receptor beta chain derives from a study of vaccination and CD4 T cells after COVID-19. As for treatment: roughly 10-day PBMC culture with coronavirus spike peptide pools or control peptides (ViraFEST assay). The CDR3 loop spans 16 amino acids. Losses at the gene ends were 0 bases for V and 7 bases for J; bases not matched to a gene: 6. Germline V CDR1 and CDR2: SGHRS, YFSETQ. Cultured CD4+ T cell DNA underwent sequencing with the Oncomine TCR Beta short-read assay. MiXCR was run by TCRdb on the PCR reads, yielding one entry per CDR3 protein. The sample records about 23,000 distinct CDR3 sequences, approximately 44% being singletons. As for this clonotype: Its antigen is still unknown.

This sequence joins TRBV5-1 and TRBJ2-5; TRBD2 matches at 13 bases. The TCR originated in a human donor who received a COVID-19 vaccine. Sequencing used CD4+ T cells from blood, cultured in vitro, obtained before SARS-CoV-2 vaccination. CDR3: CASSLGLAGGLATQYF. CDR3 in DNA: TGCGCCAGCAGCTTGGGACTAGCGGGGGGCCTGGCGACCCAGTACTTC.